This TCR beta chain is from a study of blood T cell repertoires in COVID-19. For the study at large: Acute and convalescent COVID-19 samples came from the United States, Italy and Spain.

V trimming: 7 bases; J trimming: 3 bases; junction bases outside the gene matches: 4. Germline CDR1 reads MNHEY; CDR2 reads SVGAGI. The CDR3 contains 14 residues. Original processing notes: Scientists estimated how many nucleated cells there were by amplifying reference gene primers. Repertoires were generated with immunoSEQ multiplex PCR, while TCRdb's copy carries only in-frame clones and drops some. The V and J calls and clone size were taken over from that table, and D and trimming were inferred from the DNA. The sample contains some 350,000 clones, roughly 86% of which appear only once. This clone has only one observation. Other DNA sequences in this specimen translate into the identical CDR3.

The sample was peripheral blood. The receptor was derived from a human donor in a cohort sampled during active COVID-19. The chain has TRBV6-5 and TRBJ2-1, with 9 bases aligning to TRBD2. The CDR3 protein is CASTLSGGYNEQFF. DNA of the CDR3: TGTGCCAGCACTCTTAGCGGGGGCTACAATGAGCAGTTCTTC.